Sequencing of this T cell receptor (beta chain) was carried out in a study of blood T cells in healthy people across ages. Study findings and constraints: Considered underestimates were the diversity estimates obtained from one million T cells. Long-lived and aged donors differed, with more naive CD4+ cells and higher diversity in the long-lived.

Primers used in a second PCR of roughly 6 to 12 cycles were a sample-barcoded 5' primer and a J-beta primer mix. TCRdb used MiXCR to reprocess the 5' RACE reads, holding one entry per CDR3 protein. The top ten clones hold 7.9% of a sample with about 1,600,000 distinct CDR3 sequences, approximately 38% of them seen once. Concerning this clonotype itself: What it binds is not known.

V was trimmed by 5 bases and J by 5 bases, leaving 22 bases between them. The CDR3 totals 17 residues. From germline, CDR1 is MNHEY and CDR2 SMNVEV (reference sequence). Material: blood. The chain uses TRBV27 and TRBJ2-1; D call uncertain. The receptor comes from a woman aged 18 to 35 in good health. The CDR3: CASSPLPQELDDNEQFF. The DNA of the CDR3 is TGTGCCAGCAGTCCCCTCCCCCAGGAACTCGACGACAATGAGCAGTTCTTC.